The present T cell receptor (beta chain) was sequenced within a study of T cell repertoires and leukemia-associated antigens (dated by TCRdb to between 2018 and 2021). About the investigation overall: About 5.1 to 6.6 million read pairs and about 3.3 to 5.0 million effective reads were obtained per sample, with roughly 16 million effective reads obtained overall. Using in vitro peptide stimulation of healthy T cells, the study sought to determine the antigen recognized by a TCR Vbeta21 clone earlier detected in CML patients. The paper's findings and limits, for the study overall: No significant differences among the four groups were observed in the numbers of Vbeta genes (roughly 61), Jbeta genes (approximately 15), VDJ rearrangements, or unique CDR3s. The antigen specificity and function of the expanded clones were not directly tested, and further investigation of both was required.

CD3+ T cells were initially rested overnight at about 2.7 million cells/mL in RPMI 1640 lacking fetal bovine serum. Following the manufacturer's instructions, MACS immunomagnetic beads were used to pull CD3+ T cells out of the PBMCs. TRIzol reagent was used to extract total RNA from the cultured T cells. TCRbeta libraries were amplified from RNA using 5' rapid amplification of cDNA ends (5'RACE). Library concentration and integrity were checked with Qubit, an Agilent instrument, and quantitative PCR before sequencing. Sequencing of qualified libraries was performed on Illumina HiSeq or MiSeq by a commercial service provider. On the study's bioinformatics: MiXCR version 1.8.2 was used to identify TCR sequences in each sample. For a clone to be considered qualified, a CDR3 longer than four amino acids, an in-frame nucleotide length, and the absence of a stop codon were required. A read counted as effective if the read contained the complete CDR3 structure. Expanded clones were validated by RT-PCR with 24 Vbeta primers, GeneScan spectratyping, and Sanger sequencing. TCRdb's own reprocessing of the public reads used fastp at Q25 and MiXCR and kept productive beta chains. Entries that share a CDR3 protein sequence are merged under the most common genes and DNA. These V and J calls originate from TCRdb's pipeline instead of the authors' own analysis. The sample has roughly 10,000 distinct CDR3 sequences on record, 40% to 55% of them singletons. Approximately 60% of the sample lies in the top ten.

V loses 4 bases at its end and J loses 6 bases; junction bases beyond the gene matches: 8. Reading from cysteine to phenylalanine, the CDR3 counts 15 amino acids. Only the CDR3 region is kept as DNA, spanning 45 bases read in frame from base 1. From a lookup of the germline V gene, CDR1 and CDR2 are SGHTA and FQGTGA. This clonotype was recorded many times. It lacks a known antigen. No quality values exist for individual bases; no much larger clone is one base distant. The origin of this receptor is a female donor in good health. Sequenced: CD3+ T cells sorted from blood and cultured. This sequence uses TRBV7-3 and TRBJ2-3; 9 central nucleotides agree with TRBD1. The DNA sequence is TGTGCCAGCAGCTCGTCGGGACAGGGAGTCGATACGCAGTATTTT. This sequence encodes CASSSSGQGVDTQYF.